The following is a TCR beta chain sequence with its context. This entry comes from a study of blood T cell repertoires in COVID-19. Study background: Acute and convalescent COVID-19 samples came from the United States, Italy and Spain. Sources were T cells, B-cell-depleted T cells, or PBMCs; the material itself was cDNA or gDNA.

In the authors' workflow: Scientists estimated how many nucleated cells there were by amplifying reference gene primers. Using immunoSEQ multiplex PCR, the repertoire was profiled, and TCRdb retains in-frame clones only, with some absent. V, J and clone size were drawn from that table, and D and trimming were deduced from the DNA. This sample has around 59,000 clones, with 80% to 85% found just once. Trimming pared 2 bases from V and 0 bases from J, leaving 8 bases between. CDR3 length: 15 amino acids. The germline V gene encodes CDR1 SGHVS and CDR2 FQNEAQ. This chain connects TRBV7-8 to TRBJ1-5; D possibly corresponds to TRBD1 (6 bases). The clonotype was recovered from a woman aged 80 or over with active or convalescent COVID-19. Sequenced input: peripheral blood. CDR3 loop: CASSLNRVSNQPQHF. CDR3 DNA sequence: TGTGCCAGCAGCTTAAACAGGGTTAGCAATCAGCCCCAGCATTTT.